Ten or more counts support the clone carrying this T cell receptor (beta chain). Its antigen is as yet unknown. Trimming stripped 4 bases from V and 1 base from J, with 16 bases between. The germline V gene encodes CDR1 SNHLY and CDR2 FYNNEI. This CDR3 has 16 residues. This record comes from a study of blood T cells in healthy people across ages. The study's findings and limits: Percentage of naive T cells showed a strong correlation with TCR beta diversity.

A second PCR of 7 to 11 cycles used a sample-barcoded 5' primer and a J-beta primer mix. TCRdb recomputed calls from the 5' RACE reads with MiXCR, one row per CDR3 protein. The table records around 1.5 million distinct CDR3 sequences, 30% to 40% of them present only once. This TCR came from a woman in her twenties or thirties in good health. The sequenced material came from blood. The chain links TRBV2 to TRBJ2-5; tentative D call: TRBD1 (5 bases). CDR3 DNA sequence: TGTGCCAGCAGTGTAGGCCAGGGCCCTTTCCAAGAGACCCAGTACTTC. Translation: CASSVGQGPFQETQYF.